These 20 T cell receptor beta chains came from one sample sequenced in a study of CD8 T cells in Susac syndrome (dated by TCRdb to the late 2010s). Library creation used the immunoSEQ multiplex PCR assay. RNA was extracted with the RNeasy kit and roughly 0.45 to 1 ug was reverse transcribed using random hexamers. TCRdb reran the public reads through fastp at Q25 and MiXCR, keeping productive beta chains. For every CDR3 protein sequence, its rows merge into one entry that carries the most common genes and DNA. The sample includes under 200,000 distinct CDR3 sequences, with more than 85% observed a single time. Of the sample, about 0.15% falls within the top ten clones. The sequenced material came from CD8+ T cells from PBMCs. These receptors came from a human donor with Susac syndrome.

The chain carries TRBV9 and TRBJ2-5; the D is unclear. The CDR3 spans 13 residues. V lost 3 bases, J lost 5 bases, and 11 bases lay in between. Germline CDR1 is SGDLS and CDR2 is YYNGEE. CDR3 residues: CASSGSGRETQYF. The CDR3 coding sequence is TGTGCCAGCAGCGGTTCTGGCAGGGAGACCCAGTACTTC.

This clonotype appeared a single time. CDR3 sequence reads: CASSPGHEETQYF. The CDR3 DNA reads TGTGCCAGCTCACCGGGACATGAAGAGACCCAGTACTTC. The chain links TRBV18 to TRBJ2-5; possible D gene TRBD1, 6 bases. CDR1 KGHSH and CDR2 LQKENI come from the germline V gene. V gave up 3 bases and J gave up 3 bases, with 8 bases separating them. The CDR3 is 13 amino acids.

The J gene is TRBJ1-1, the V gene TRBV27, with 8 bases matching TRBD1. With V trimmed by 7 bases and J by 1 base, 5 bases remained unmatched. Per germline, CDR1 MNHEY and CDR2 SMNVEV (reference sequence). The length of the CDR3 is 14 residues. The CDR3 here is CASTDGQGNTEAFF. The CDR3 DNA reads as TGTGCCAGCACCGATGGACAGGGGAACACTGAAGCTTTCTTT.

The V call is TRBV20-1, the J call TRBJ2-3; 8 nucleotides line up with TRBD2. Germline CDR1 and CDR2: DFQATT and SNEGSKA (reference sequence). J gave up 4 bases and V 0 bases, and 9 bases lay outside the gene matches. This CDR3 has 16 amino acids. This CDR3 is CSARDPKAGGADTQYF. CDR3 bases: TGCAGTGCTAGAGACCCGAAGGCGGGAGGTGCAGATACGCAGTATTTT.

The rearrangement joins TRBV11-2 to TRBJ1-1; unclear D gene. Per germline, CDR1 SGHAT and CDR2 FQNNGV. This CDR3 comprises 13 residues. The V end lost 0 bases, the J end lost 5 bases, and 7 bases lay between the germline ends. CDR3 sequence (DNA): TGTGCCAGCAGCTTAGATCCGGGAACTGAAGCTTTCTTT. The encoded protein is CASSLDPGTEAFF.

This chain uses TRBV20-1 with TRBJ1-2, with TRBD1 identical over 7 bases. Germline lookup yields CDR1 DFQATT and CDR2 SNEGSKA (reference sequence). CDR3 length: 13 residues. V dropped 0 bases and J dropped 7; count of bases not matched to a gene: 5. CDR3 sequence reads: CSARELQGSGYTF. In DNA, the CDR3 is TGCAGTGCTAGAGAACTACAGGGGTCTGGCTACACCTTC.

This chain links TRBV7-2 with TRBJ2-3; D unresolved. Germline CDR1 reads SGHTA; CDR2 reads FQGNSA. V lost 3 bases and J 2 bases, leaving 12 bases between the germline ends. The CDR3 length is 15 residues. CDR3 nucleotides: TGTGCCAGCAGCTTCTTTGGGCAGGTCACAGATACGCAGTATTTT. Residues: CASSFFGQVTDTQYF. Combining the CDR3 with reference TRBV7-2 and TRBJ2-3 gives the whole variable domain GAGVSQSPSNKVTEKGKDVELRCDPISGHTALYWYRQSLGQGLEFLIYFQGNSAPDKSGLPSDRFSAERTGGSVSTLTIQRTQQEDSAVYLCASSFFGQVTDTQYFGPGTRLTVL.

The chain uses TRBV5-1 and TRBJ2-6; D is perhaps TRBD2 (7 bases). V was shortened by 0 bases and J by 3 bases, with 16 bases between the two germline ends. The germline V gene has CDR1 SGHRS and CDR2 YFSETQ. The CDR3 has 18 residues. The CDR3 DNA sequence: TGCGCCAGCAGCTTGGTTTCGGCGGGGGCGGTTGGGGCCAACGTCCTGACTTTC. Translated, it gives CASSLVSAGAVGANVLTF.

CDR3 DNA sequence: TGTGCCAGCACCGCACGCGGGAGAGGGGAGACCCAGTACTTC. Protein product: CASTARGRGETQYF. The chain carries TRBV6-5 and TRBJ2-5; the match to TRBD2 covers 7 bases. Looked up from germline, CDR1 is MNHEY and CDR2 is SVGAGI. The CDR3 runs to 14 residues. V lost 7 bases and J lost 5; bases outside the gene matches: 10.

This chain connects TRBV25-1 to TRBJ1-1; the match to TRBD1 covers 7 bases. Germline V gene lookup returns CDR1 MGHDK and CDR2 SYGVNS. This CDR3 is built from 13 residues. V trimming: 7 bases; J trimming: 1 base; junction bases outside the gene matches: 3. The CDR3 region is CASIDRANTEAFF. CDR3 coding DNA: TGTGCCAGCATTGACAGGGCGAACACTGAAGCTTTCTTT.

The chain combines TRBV15 with TRBJ2-1; 10 bases fit TRBD2. This CDR3 has 16 residues. Germline values: CDR1 LNHNV, CDR2 YYDKDF (reference sequence). Trimming took 3 bases from V and 9 from J; bases not matched to a gene: 11. The CDR3 nucleotides are TGTGCCACCAGCAGTGTGGCTAGCGGGAGTAACAGTGAGCAGTTCTTC. As protein: CATSSVASGSNSEQFF.

This sequence joins TRBV20-1 and TRBJ2-2, with TRBD2 identical over 9 bases. CDR1 and CDR2 (germline): DFQATT, SNEGSKA (reference sequence). V lost 5 bases, J lost 0 bases, and 7 bases stayed unmatched. The CDR3 covers 16 residues. CDR3 sequence (DNA): TGCAGTGCTCCCCTAGCGGGGACAGCGAACACCGGGGAGCTGTTTTTT. It translates to CSAPLAGTANTGELFF.

The chain uses TRBV3-1 and TRBJ1-4; D unresolved. This CDR3 has 15 amino acids. Germline V CDR1 and CDR2: LGHDT, YNNKEL (reference sequence). Trimming pared 4 bases from V and 4 bases from J, leaving 13 bases between. This chain's CDR3 is CASSPTGRGNEKLFF. The CDR3 nucleotides are TGTGCCAGCAGCCCGACCGGACGGGGTAATGAAAAACTGTTTTTT.

This rearrangement joins TRBV6-8 to TRBJ2-3; no clear D. This CDR3 has 15 amino acids. Germline V gene lookup returns CDR1 MNHGY and CDR2 SAAAGT. V was shortened by 2 bases and J by 0 bases, with 9 bases between the two germline ends. CDR3 sequence reads: CASSYKALSTDTQYF. The CDR3 DNA follows: TGTGCCAGCAGTTACAAGGCATTGAGCACAGATACGCAGTATTTT.

The chain recombines TRBV7-9 with TRBJ1-5; 8 bases fit TRBD1. This CDR3 region has 12 residues. Germline V CDR1 and CDR2: SEHNR, FQNEAQ (reference sequence). The junction had 3 bases not matched to a gene; V was cut back by 3 bases and J by 11 bases. Written as DNA, the CDR3 is TGTGCCAGCAGCTTGGACAGGGATTCCCAGCATTTT. This translates into CASSLDRDSQHF.

J is TRBJ2-2 and V is TRBV2; the D call may be TRBD1 or TRBD2 (5 bases each). Trimming shortened V by 8 bases and J by 2 bases, and 12 bases separated the two germline ends. Germline values: CDR1 SNHLY, CDR2 FYNNEI. The CDR3 is made up of 14 amino acids. In nucleotides, the CDR3 is TGTGCCAGCCTCGGGACGCATAACACCGGGGAGCTGTTTTTT. Translation: CASLGTHNTGELFF.

Only one count was recorded for this clonotype. V is TRBV6-1 and J is TRBJ2-6, with D perhaps matching TRBD1 (6 bases). The CDR3 runs to 17 residues. Germline V gene sequence: CDR1 MNHNS, CDR2 SASEGT. The V end was cut by 6 bases, the J end by 4 bases, with 19 bases between. In DNA, the CDR3 is TGTGCCAGCAGCTCTCCCGGACAGACCCTAGGGGCCAACGTCCTGACTTTC. It is translated as CASSSPGQTLGANVLTF.

This clonotype is a singleton in its sample. This sequence joins TRBV4-1 and TRBJ1-2, with TRBD1 matching over 8 bases. This CDR3 has 14 amino acids. V trimming: 5 bases; J trimming: 8 bases; junction bases outside the gene matches: 10. Germline CDR1 reads MGHRA; CDR2 reads YSYEKL. The CDR3 is CASSGAGGVDGYTF. The CDR3 DNA sequence: TGCGCCAGCAGCGGTGCAGGGGGCGTCGACGGCTACACCTTC.

This chain links TRBV15 with TRBJ1-1; D unresolved. The CDR3 is 15 residues long. The germline CDR1 and CDR2 sequences are LNHNV and YYDKDF (reference sequence). The V end was cut by 3 bases, the J end by 0 bases, with 11 bases between. The CDR3 reads CATSSRDTMNTEAFF. The CDR3, as DNA: TGTGCCACCAGCAGTAGGGATACTATGAACACTGAAGCTTTCTTT.

This chain joins TRBV4-1 and TRBJ2-7, with D perhaps TRBD1 (6 bases). The germline V gene encodes CDR1 MGHRA and CDR2 YSYEKL. V was cut by 3 bases and J by 7 bases, with 16 bases left in between. The CDR3 sequence is 14 residues long. CDR3 in amino acids: CASSHNRVEGEQYF. The CDR3 nucleotides read TGCGCCAGCAGCCATAACAGGGTTGAGGGAGAGCAGTACTTC.